The present entry profiles one T cell receptor (beta chain) with its context. Its target is unknown. At the DNA level, this CDR3 is encoded by other sequences in the same sample as well. The sample is drawn from a study of T cell responses to AZD1222 COVID-19 vaccine. Regarding the study as a whole: At baseline, seropositivity was found in only six AZD1222 recipients. Unmutated variant regions reportedly attract nearly half of all spike-specific TCRs.

This CDR3 region has 13 residues. Germline values: CDR1 LGHDT, CDR2 YNNKEL (reference sequence). V dropped 1 base and J dropped 7 bases, with 8 bases sitting between them. Assay: immunoSEQ multiplex PCR; the TCRdb copy retains only in-frame clones and omits some. The sample records over 100,000 clones, 93% being singletons. The chain uses TRBV3-1 (or the pseudogene TRBV3-2) and TRBJ2-1, with a possible D match to TRBD2 (5 bases). This specimen was peripheral blood, taken on day 0 of AZD1222 vaccination. The sequence was obtained from an adult in good health. CDR3 DNA sequence: TGTGCCAGCAGCCAAGGGAGAGGGAATGAGCAGTTCTTC. It translates to CASSQGRGNEQFF.